The clone carrying this T cell receptor (beta chain) has a single count. This specimen comes from a study of shared clonotypes between healthy human individuals. The germline gives CDR1 LGHNT, CDR2 FRNRAP. The CDR3 consists of 13 residues. Trimming removed 6 bases from V and 2 bases from J, with 8 bases in between. Only in-frame clones appear in the TCRdb table, and some are missing; sequencing was by immunoSEQ multiplex PCR. This table holds roughly 1,100,000 clones, under 80% found once. The receptor was isolated from a man between 18 and 29 years old in good health. Input material: memory CD4+ T cells sorted from blood. Subset here: CD45RA-negative fraction. The rearrangement links TRBV12-5 to TRBJ2-1; D not resolved. This CDR3 is CASGPGTYNEQFF. CDR3 DNA: TGTGCTAGTGGACCCGGCACCTACAATGAGCAGTTCTTC.